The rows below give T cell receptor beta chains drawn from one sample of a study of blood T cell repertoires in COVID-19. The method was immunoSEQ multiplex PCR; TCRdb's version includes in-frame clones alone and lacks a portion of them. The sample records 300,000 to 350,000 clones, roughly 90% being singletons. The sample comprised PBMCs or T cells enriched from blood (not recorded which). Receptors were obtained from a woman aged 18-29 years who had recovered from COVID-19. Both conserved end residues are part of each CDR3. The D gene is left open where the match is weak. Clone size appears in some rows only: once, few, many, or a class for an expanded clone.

CASSQALARGAFWAYNEQFF | TGTGCCAGCAGCCAAGCTCTCGCCCGGGGAGCATTCTGGGCCTACAATGAGCAGTTCTTC | TRBV3-1/TRBV3-2 | . | . | TRBJ2-1
CASSLEVGQSEAFF | TGTGCCAGCAGCTTAGAGGTCGGACAGAGTGAAGCTTTCTTT | TRBV7-2 | . | once | TRBJ1-1
CASRGGDFNSPLHF | TGTGCCAGCAGGGGAGGGGACTTTAATTCACCCCTCCACTTT | TRBV28 | . | . | TRBJ1-6
CASSHPGRGSYGYTF | TGTGCCAGCAGCCATCCTGGCAGGGGCAGCTATGGCTACACCTTC | TRBV4-2 | . | . | TRBJ1-2
CASSQDNLRGGLYNEQFF | TGTGCCAGCAGCCAAGATAATTTGCGGGGGGGCTTATACAATGAGCAGTTCTTC | TRBV14 | TRBD2 | . | TRBJ2-1
CASKSQLAEGETQYF | TGTGCCAGCAAGTCCCAACTAGCTGAGGGGGAGACCCAGTACTTC | TRBV6-5 | . | . | TRBJ2-5
CASSLVSRGYGYTF | TGTGCCAGCAGCTTAGTATCTCGCGGCTATGGCTACACCTTC | TRBV7-2 | . | . | TRBJ1-2
CSASRTGPNSPLHF | TGCAGTGCTAGTAGGACAGGGCCTAATTCACCCCTCCACTTT | TRBV20-1 | TRBD1 | . | TRBJ1-6
CASSSDSVGYTF | TGTGCCAGCAGCTCGGACTCGGTGGGCTACACCTTC | TRBV6-5 | . | . | TRBJ1-2
CATSEGTGGLETQYF | TGTGCCACCAGTGAGGGGACAGGGGGTCTAGAGACCCAGTACTTC | TRBV24-1 | TRBD1 | few | TRBJ2-5